This T cell receptor (beta chain) was captured in a study of blood T cell repertoires in COVID-19. With 1 base clipped from V and 3 bases from J, the junction kept 2 bases outside the gene matches. CDR3 length: 15 residues. Germline V gene lookup returns CDR1 LGHNA and CDR2 YSLEER. The data were produced by immunoSEQ multiplex PCR, yet TCRdb's version contains in-frame clones alone and is incomplete. The table records about 170,000 clones, 88% of them present only once. V is TRBV4-3 and J is TRBJ1-2, with 10 bases fitting TRBD1. Material: peripheral blood. This receptor was obtained from a man over 45 who had recovered from COVID-19. Here the CDR3 DNA reads TGCGCCAGCAGCCAAGGGACAGGGGGTGACTATGGCTACACCTTC. It encodes CASSQGTGGDYGYTF.